These 30 T cell receptor beta chains originate from one sample sequenced in a study of vaccination effects on CD4 cells after COVID-19. Sequencing was preceded by expansion of antigen-specific CD4+ T cells with viral peptide pools in the ViraFEST assay. Subsequent to a culture period of about nine days, CD4+ T cells were isolated. Vaccine recipients had no previous SARS-CoV-2 infection; their nucleocapsid antibodies were negative. Which antigens these TCRs recognize remains unknown. Here immunoSEQ multiplex PCR was the method, and the copy in TCRdb shows in-frame clones only, minus some. The table shows about 20,000 clones, with 75% occurring only once. The material was CD4+ T cells from PBMCs cultured with HCoV-NL63 spike peptides, obtained before COVID-19 vaccination. The receptors here all came from a human donor who received a COVID-19 vaccine.

This chain connects TRBV7-2 to TRBJ1-4, with D tentatively TRBD1 (6 bases). V lost 5 bases, J lost 7 bases, and 17 bases lay in between. This CDR3 spans 15 amino acids. Germline CDR1 SGHTA, CDR2 FQGNSA. CDR3 in amino acids: CASSQRGGRVEKLFF. The CDR3 DNA sequence: TGTGCCAGCAGCCAACGTGGGGGGCGCGTTGAAAAACTGTTTTTT.

This clone showed up just a few times. This sequence joins TRBV3-1 (or the pseudogene TRBV3-2) and TRBJ1-2; D is ambiguous. Germline lookup yields CDR1 LGHDT and CDR2 YNNKEL (reference sequence). This CDR3 is 14 amino acids long. Trimming left V 4 bases short and J 2 bases short, with 11 bases between. The CDR3 coding sequence is TGTGCCAGCAGCCCTCACACCCCCAACTATGGCTACACCTTC. As protein: CASSPHTPNYGYTF.

This clone is labeled as medium-sized (0.01 to 0.1%). This sequence joins TRBV5-4 and TRBJ1-6; D might be TRBD1 (5 bases). Trimming took 5 bases from V and 7 from J, leaving 7 bases between them. Germline loops: CDR1 SGHNT, CDR2 YYREEE (reference sequence). This CDR3 is built from 12 residues. CDR3 DNA sequence: TGTGCCAGCAGTTGGGACAATTCACCCCTCCACTTT. Residues: CASSWDNSPLHF.

The chain links TRBV18 to TRBJ1-4, with D perhaps matching TRBD1 (5 bases). The V end lost 0 bases, the J end lost 4 bases, and 9 bases lay between the germline ends. CDR1 KGHSH and CDR2 LQKENI come from the germline V gene. There are 15 residues in the CDR3. The CDR3 is CASSPPSGNNEKLFF. CDR3 DNA: TGTGCCAGCTCACCACCTTCAGGGAATAATGAAAAACTGTTTTTT.

This sequence joins TRBV30 and TRBJ1-2; the D gene is possibly TRBD1 (6 bases). Germline loops: CDR1 GTSNPN, CDR2 SVGIG (reference sequence). This CDR3 region has 13 residues. Trimming left V 5 bases short and J 6 bases short, with 16 bases between. CDR3 DNA sequence: TGTGCCTGGGAAGACCGGGGGCTACATGGCTACACCTTC. Its protein is CAWEDRGLHGYTF.

The CDR3, as DNA: TGTGCCAGCAGTTCAAATGGGGGCAACTATGGCTACACCTTC. The encoded protein is CASSSNGGNYGYTF. V and J are TRBV2 and TRBJ1-2; possible D gene TRBD1, 6 bases. V gave up 5 bases and J gave up 2 bases, with 12 bases separating them. The germline gives CDR1 SNHLY, CDR2 FYNNEI. The CDR3 runs to 14 residues.

This clone has just a few counts. This chain uses TRBV7-3 with TRBJ1-1, with TRBD1 as a possible D gene (5 bases). CDR3 length equals 15 residues. The V end lost 5 bases, the J end lost 5 bases, and 18 bases lay between the germline ends. Germline CDR1 and CDR2: SGHTA and FQGTGA. As DNA, the CDR3 is TGTGCCAGCAGCACCGGGGCAAACGGGAGGACTGAAGCTTTCTTT. Translating gives CASSTGANGRTEAFF. Based on the CDR3 plus reference TRBV7-3 and TRBJ1-1, the full variable domain is GAGVSQTPSNKVTEKGKYVELRCDPISGHTALYWYRQSLGQGPEFLIYFQGTGAADDSGLPNDRFFAVRPEGSVSTLKIQRTERGDSAVYLCASSTGANGRTEAFFGQGTRLTVV.

The chain couples TRBV28 to TRBJ1-5; 7 positions match TRBD1. The CDR3 runs 17 residues. The trim removed 1 base at V and 3 bases at J, leaving 9 bases unmatched. In germline, CDR1 is MDHEN, CDR2 SYDVKM. CDR3 sequence: CASSLLSQGRDNQPQHF. CDR3 sequence (DNA): TGTGCCAGCAGTTTATTGTCACAGGGGAGGGACAATCAGCCCCAGCATTTT.

V is TRBV9 and J is TRBJ2-4; D not certain. Germline V lookup: CDR1 SGDLS, CDR2 YYNGEE. The CDR3 has 15 residues. V lost 0 bases, J lost 0 bases, and 7 bases lay in between. CDR3 in amino acids: CASSVGSLAKNIQYF. As DNA, the CDR3 is TGTGCCAGCAGCGTAGGCTCCTTAGCCAAAAACATTCAGTACTTC.

V and J are TRBV19 and TRBJ2-3; D might be TRBD2 (6 bases). Per germline, CDR1 LNHDA and CDR2 SQIVND (reference sequence). This CDR3 is 17 amino acids long. V was cut by 0 bases and J by 2 bases, with 15 bases left in between. DNA of the CDR3: TGTGCCAGTAGTATAGATCCCCGCGGAGGGGCCACAGATACGCAGTATTTT. It translates to CASSIDPRGGATDTQYF.

This clone has more than one count but fewer than ten. The rearrangement joins TRBV21-1 to TRBJ2-1; the tabulated D call, TRBD1, remains unverified against the DNA. TRBV21-1 represents a pseudogene. The CDR3 has 14 residues. CDR3 DNA: TGTGCCAGCAGCAAACGGGTTAACGGGACAAAGCAGTTCTTC. It specifies CASSKRVNGTKQFF.

The chain couples TRBV14 to TRBJ2-7; a possible D gene is TRBD2 (6 bases). The CDR3 runs to 14 residues. Germline-derived CDR1 and CDR2 are SGHDN and FVKESK. V was pared by 4 bases and J by 4 bases, with 14 bases between. In nucleotides, the CDR3 is TGTGCCAGCAGCCCTAGGGAGGTAAATTACGAGCAGTACTTC. Translating gives CASSPREVNYEQYF.

This chain uses TRBV12-3 or TRBV12-4 with TRBJ2-7; the match to TRBD1 covers 10 bases. The CDR3 sequence is 12 residues long. Trimming at V came to 6 bases and at J to 6 bases, leaving 2 bases not matched to a gene. This chain's CDR3 is CASSRDRGEQYF. The CDR3 nucleotides are TGTGCCAGCAGCCGGGACAGGGGCGAGCAGTACTTC.

J is TRBJ1-1 and V is TRBV7-9; TRBD1 is a possible D gene (6 bases). The germline V gene encodes CDR1 SEHNR and CDR2 FQNEAQ (reference sequence). V was clipped by 5 bases and J by 0 bases, with 16 bases between them. There are 16 residues in the CDR3. The DNA for the CDR3 is TGTGCCAGCAGCCTCGGGACAAGATACATGAACACTGAAGCTTTCTTT. Encoded protein: CASSLGTRYMNTEAFF. The variable domain in full, with the rest retrieved from reference TRBV7-9 and TRBJ1-1, is DTGVSQNPRHKITKRGQNVTFRCDPISEHNRLYWYRQTLGQGPEFLTYFQNEAQLEKSRLLSDRFSAERPKGSFSTLEIQRTEQGDSAMYLCASSLGTRYMNTEAFFGQGTRLTVV.

The J gene is TRBJ1-1, the V gene TRBV20-1, with no clear D. This CDR3 is 14 amino acids long. Germline lookup yields CDR1 DFQATT and CDR2 SNEGSKA (reference sequence). V shed 3 bases and J shed 4 bases, with 15 bases lying between them. In DNA, the CDR3 is TGCAGTGCTAGTACGGGTCTCGGGCCCACTGAAGCTTTCTTT. Amino acid sequence: CSASTGLGPTEAFF.

This chain connects TRBV6-6 to TRBJ2-7, with D perhaps matching TRBD1 (6 bases). Trimming removed 4 bases at V and 2 bases at J, with 15 bases between. The germline V gene encodes CDR1 MNHNY and CDR2 SVGAGI (reference sequence). The CDR3 runs 15 residues. The CDR3 loop is CASSSPGHGTYEQYF. The CDR3 DNA reads as TGTGCCAGCAGTTCCCCGGGACATGGGACCTACGAGCAGTACTTC.

This clone has only a few counts. This sequence joins TRBV19 and TRBJ2-7; tentatively, D is TRBD2 (6 bases). The CDR3 has 14 residues. Trimming cost V 5 bases and J 2 bases, with 13 bases left between them. In germline, CDR1 is LNHDA, CDR2 SQIVND (reference sequence). The CDR3 protein is CASSVRDLPYEQYF. The CDR3 DNA reads TGTGCCAGTAGTGTGAGGGACTTACCCTACGAGCAGTACTTC.

The V gene is TRBV5-1, the J gene TRBJ1-1; D remains ambiguous. The germline CDR1 and CDR2 sequences are SGHRS and YFSETQ. The CDR3 covers 14 residues. The V gene lost 2 bases and the J gene lost 1 base, with 9 bases spanning the gap. CDR3 bases: TGCGCCAGCAGCTTATCGGCAGCGAACACTGAAGCTTTCTTT. This encodes CASSLSAANTEAFF. The full variable domain, completed using reference TRBV5-1 and TRBJ1-1, is KAGVTQTPRYLIKTRGQQVTLSCSPISGHRSVSWYQQTPGQGLQFLFEYFSETQRNKGNFPGRFSGRQFSNSRSEMNVSTLELGDSALYLCASSLSAANTEAFFGQGTRLTVV.

The rearrangement joins TRBV5-8 to TRBJ1-6; D is ambiguous. The V gene's germline CDR1 is SGHTS and CDR2 YDEGEE. The ends were cut back, 0 bases at V and 8 bases at J, with 9 bases in the middle. CDR3 length equals 14 residues. As DNA, the CDR3 is TGTGCCAGCAGCTTGGGGCAGGTTGATTCACCCCTCCACTTT. As protein: CASSLGQVDSPLHF.

V gene TRBV7-2 combines with J gene TRBJ2-7; a possible D gene is TRBD2 (7 bases). The germline V gene has CDR1 SGHTA and CDR2 FQGNSA. The CDR3 runs 14 residues. V was pared by 1 base and J by 2 bases, with 9 bases between. CDR3 sequence reads: CASSLGRGPYEQYF. The CDR3 DNA reads as TGTGCCAGCAGCTTAGGGCGGGGGCCCTACGAGCAGTACTTC.

J is TRBJ2-5 and V is TRBV5-1, with a weak D call TRBD1 (6 bases). Germline values: CDR1 SGHRS, CDR2 YFSETQ. The V and J ends lost 2 bases and 5 bases respectively, with 10 bases between them. This CDR3 spans 13 amino acids. CDR3 sequence reads: CASSFQGWETQYF. The CDR3 DNA reads TGCGCCAGCAGCTTCCAGGGGTGGGAGACCCAGTACTTC.

The chain recombines TRBV7-9 with TRBJ2-1, with D perhaps TRBD1 or TRBD2 (5 bases each). The CDR3 is 13 amino acids. Germline CDR1 reads SEHNR; CDR2 reads FQNEAQ (reference sequence). The V and J ends lost 5 bases and 13 bases respectively, with 18 bases between them. CDR3 bases: TGTGCCAGCAGCCTAGAGGTACGGGACGCACAGTTCTTC. Translation: CASSLEVRDAQFF.

The J gene is TRBJ2-1, the V gene TRBV6-5; 10 bases are a match to TRBD2. Trimming took 4 bases from V and 4 from J; bases not matched to a gene: 4. The length of the CDR3 is 15 residues. Germline assignment: CDR1 MNHEY and CDR2 SVGAGI. The CDR3, as DNA: TGTGCCAGCAGTTCTCCGGGACTAGCGTACAATGAGCAGTTCTTC. This sequence encodes CASSSPGLAYNEQFF.

The gene calls are TRBV7-9 and TRBJ1-4; 8 positions agree with TRBD1. This CDR3 spans 15 amino acids. V lost 3 bases, J lost 8 bases, and 8 bases stayed unmatched. The germline gives CDR1 SEHNR, CDR2 FQNEAQ (reference sequence). The CDR3 is CASSFSRGRLEKLFF. DNA of the CDR3: TGTGCCAGCAGCTTCAGCAGGGGGCGACTCGAAAAACTGTTTTTT. The full variable domain, completed using reference TRBV7-9 and TRBJ1-4, is DTGVSQNPRHKITKRGQNVTFRCDPISEHNRLYWYRQTLGQGPEFLTYFQNEAQLEKSRLLSDRFSAERPKGSFSTLEIQRTEQGDSAMYLCASSFSRGRLEKLFFGSGTQLSVL.

In its sample, this clone was seen a few times. The V and J genes are TRBV19 and TRBJ2-2; D is perhaps TRBD1 or TRBD2 (5 bases each). The CDR3 loop spans 14 amino acids. Trimming stripped 6 bases from V and 1 base from J, with 9 bases between. Germline V lookup: CDR1 LNHDA, CDR2 SQIVND (reference sequence). The CDR3 reads CASRLGVNTGELFF. In DNA, the CDR3 is TGTGCCAGTAGACTAGGGGTGAACACCGGGGAGCTGTTTTTT.

The chain has TRBV2 and TRBJ2-1, with TRBD2 matching over 14 bases. The CDR3 consists of 15 residues. CDR1 and CDR2 (germline): SNHLY, FYNNEI. With V trimmed by 6 bases and J by 9 bases, 7 bases remained unmatched. This CDR3 reads CASRGTSGRVGEQFF. The DNA of the CDR3 is TGTGCCAGCAGGGGGACTAGCGGGAGAGTCGGTGAGCAGTTCTTC.

The V call is TRBV9, the J call TRBJ1-2; 12 bases fit TRBD1. This CDR3 contains 16 residues. Germline loops: CDR1 SGDLS, CDR2 YYNGEE. V was clipped by 1 base and J by 8 bases; unmatched bases: 9. The CDR3 DNA sequence: TGTGCCAGCAGCGTATTACCGGGACAGGGGGCGCAAGGCTACACCTTC. This codes for CASSVLPGQGAQGYTF.

For the CDR3, the DNA is TGCAGTGCTAGTGACAGGGGCACCGGGGAGCTGTTTTTT. As protein: CSASDRGTGELFF. This chain joins TRBV20-1 and TRBJ2-2; 8 nucleotides line up with TRBD1. CDR3 length equals 13 residues. In germline, CDR1 is DFQATT, CDR2 SNEGSKA (reference sequence). Germline trimming cut 3 bases from V and 4 bases from J; bases unmatched to any gene: 1.

J is TRBJ1-2 and V is TRBV19; perhaps TRBD1 as D (5 bases). The germline CDR1 and CDR2 sequences are LNHDA and SQIVND (reference sequence). Trimming shortened V by 4 bases and J by 5 bases, and 17 bases separated the two germline ends. The CDR3 has 15 residues. Written as DNA, the CDR3 is TGTGCCAGTAGTAGCCCGGGGCTGGGAGAATATGGCTACACCTTC. Translating it yields CASSSPGLGEYGYTF. The variable domain in full, completed from reference TRBV19 and TRBJ1-2, reads DGGITQSPKYLFRKEGQNVTLSCEQNLNHDAMYWYRQDPGQGLRLIYYSQIVNDFQKGDIAEGYSVSREKKESFPLTVTSAQKNPTAFYLCASSSPGLGEYGYTFGSGTRLTVV.

The CDR3 region is CASSLDTIYGYTF. The CDR3 nucleotides read TGTGCCAGCAGCCTCGACACGATCTATGGCTACACCTTC. This sequence joins TRBV6-2 or TRBV6-3 and TRBJ1-2; D not certain. The CDR3 is made up of 13 amino acids. Germline V gives CDR1 MNHEY, CDR2 SVGEGT. V lost 6 bases to trimming and J lost 4 bases, with 12 bases between them.